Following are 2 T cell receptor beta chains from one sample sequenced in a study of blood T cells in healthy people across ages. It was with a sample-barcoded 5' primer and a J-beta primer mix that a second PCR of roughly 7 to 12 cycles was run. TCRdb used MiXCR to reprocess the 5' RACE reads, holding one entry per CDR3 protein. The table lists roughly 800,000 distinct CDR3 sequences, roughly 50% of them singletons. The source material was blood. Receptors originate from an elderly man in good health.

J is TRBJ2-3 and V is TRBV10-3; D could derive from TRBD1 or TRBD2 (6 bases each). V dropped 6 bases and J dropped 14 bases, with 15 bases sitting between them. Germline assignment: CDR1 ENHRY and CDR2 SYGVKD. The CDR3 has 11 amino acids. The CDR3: CAIRGTAGAYF. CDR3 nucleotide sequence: TGTGCCATCAGGGGGACTGCAGGGGCGTATTTT.

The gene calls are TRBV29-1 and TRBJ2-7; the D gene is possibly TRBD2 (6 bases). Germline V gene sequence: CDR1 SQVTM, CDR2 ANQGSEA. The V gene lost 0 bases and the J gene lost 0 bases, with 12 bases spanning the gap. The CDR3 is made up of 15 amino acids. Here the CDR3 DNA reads TGCAGCGTTGAAGACCCGGGGGTTAACTCCTACGAGCAGTACTTC. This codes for CSVEDPGVNSYEQYF.